This entry is about one T cell receptor (beta chain). Generated by immunoSEQ multiplex PCR, the TCRdb table keeps only in-frame clones and is missing some. The repertoire holds 90,000 to 150,000 clones, 89% seen once, with under 40% in the top ten. The CDR3 consists of 13 residues. The germline V gene has CDR1 GTSNPN and CDR2 SVGIG (reference sequence). Deletions cut 0 bases from V and 6 bases from J, with 9 bases between. The data were taken from a study of control samples from healthy donors and cancer patients. The origin of this receptor is a man aged 50 or older in good health. Input material: blood. The J gene is TRBJ1-5, the V gene TRBV30, with D possibly matching TRBD1 (6 bases). This chain's CDR3 is CAWSVKGGQPQHF. In nucleotides, the CDR3 is TGTGCCTGGAGTGTAAAAGGGGGTCAGCCCCAGCATTTT.